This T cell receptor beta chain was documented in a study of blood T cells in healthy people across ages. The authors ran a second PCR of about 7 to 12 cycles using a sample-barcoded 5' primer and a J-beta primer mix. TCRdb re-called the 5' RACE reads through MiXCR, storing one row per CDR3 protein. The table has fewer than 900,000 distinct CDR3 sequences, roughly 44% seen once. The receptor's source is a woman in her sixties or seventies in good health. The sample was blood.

The CDR3 sequence is CSTGLNTGELFF. The CDR3 nucleotides are TGCAGTACGGGATTAAACACCGGGGAGCTGTTTTTT. V and J are TRBV20-1 and TRBJ2-2, with TRBD2 as a possible D gene (5 bases). Germline lookup yields CDR1 DFQATT and CDR2 SNEGSKA (reference sequence). The CDR3 has 12 amino acids. V lost 8 bases, J lost 2 bases, and 9 bases lay in between.